The rows below give T cell receptor beta chains drawn from one sample of a study of T-cell memory formation after mild COVID-19. TCRdb processed the 5' RACE reads anew with MiXCR; each CDR3 protein has one entry. The profile covers a few hundred thousand distinct CDR3 sequences, with approximately 25% appearing a single time and around 8.1% taken by the ten largest. The sample taken for sequencing was PBMCs or a T cell subset sorted from them (not recorded which). These receptors were taken from an adult woman who had mild COVID-19 (a few samples of this study predate the infection). Cell type and time point are not known. CDR3s include the opening cysteine and the closing phenylalanine or tryptophan. The order of the fields is J gene, clone size, V gene, D gene, CDR3 protein, CDR3 DNA. A D gene is named only where the DNA matches it firmly. Size tells how often a clone was seen (once, few, many) or the class of an expanded clone, and some rows leave it out.

J: TRBJ2-1; size: few; V: TRBV29-1; D: TRBD2; CDR3: CSGLSGSGGNEQFF; DNA: TGCAGCGGACTTAGCGGGAGTGGTGGGAATGAGCAGTTCTTC
J: TRBJ2-7; size: few; V: TRBV5-1; D: TRBD2; CDR3: CASSFGTSGSSYEQYF; DNA: TGCGCCAGCAGCTTTGGGACTAGCGGATCCTCCTACGAGCAGTACTTC
J: TRBJ1-1; size: few; V: TRBV7-8; D: .; CDR3: CASSLERARERNTEAFF; DNA: TGTGCCAGCAGCTTAGAGAGGGCCAGGGAGCGGAACACTGAAGCTTTCTTT
J: TRBJ2-4; size: many; V: TRBV7-2; D: .; CDR3: CASSLRDGTGALAKNIQYF; DNA: TGTGCCAGCAGCTTACGGGATGGAACGGGAGCGTTAGCCAAAAACATTCAGTACTTC
J: TRBJ2-3; size: few; V: TRBV3-1; D: .; CDR3: CASSQVGSGTTQYF; DNA: TGTGCCAGCAGCCAAGTTGGGTCGGGGACAACGCAGTATTTT
J: TRBJ2-7; size: many; V: TRBV7-9; D: .; CDR3: CASSLTGGDTYEQYF; DNA: TGTGCCAGCAGCTTAACCGGCGGGGACACTTACGAGCAGTACTTC
J: TRBJ2-2; size: few; V: TRBV6-5; D: .; CDR3: CASSYADRNTGELFF; DNA: TGTGCCAGCAGTTACGCGGACAGGAACACCGGGGAGCTGTTTTTT
J: TRBJ2-5; size: .; V: TRBV18; D: .; CDR3: CASSPPMKETQYF; DNA: TGTGCCAGCTCACCACCGATGAAGGAGACCCAGTACTTC
J: TRBJ2-5; size: few; V: TRBV30; D: .; CDR3: CAWSTGQVETQYF; DNA: TGTGCCTGGAGCACAGGGCAGGTAGAGACCCAGTACTTC
J: TRBJ1-5; size: .; V: TRBV6-2/TRBV6-3; D: .; CDR3: CASSYSVLGQPQHF; DNA: TGTGCCAGCAGTTACTCTGTCTTAGGTCAGCCCCAGCATTTT
J: TRBJ2-5; size: few; V: TRBV5-1; D: .; CDR3: CASSLPSGETQYF; DNA: TGCGCCAGCAGCTTGCCTTCGGGGGAGACCCAGTACTTC
J: TRBJ2-3; size: .; V: TRBV11-1; D: TRBD1; CDR3: CASSLPTGWDTQYF; DNA: TGTGCCAGCAGCCTCCCGACAGGGTGGGATACGCAGTATTTT
J: TRBJ2-7; size: .; V: TRBV29-1; D: .; CDR3: CSAGTSSYEQYF; DNA: TGCAGCGCTGGGACTTCTTCCTACGAGCAGTACTTC
J: TRBJ1-2; size: .; V: TRBV19; D: TRBD1; CDR3: CASRTDRDSSGYTF; DNA: TGTGCCAGTAGGACGGACAGGGACTCGTCTGGCTACACCTTC
J: TRBJ2-5; size: .; V: TRBV12-3/TRBV12-4; D: .; CDR3: CASSPGRQETQYF; DNA: TGTGCCAGCAGTCCAGGGAGACAAGAGACCCAGTACTTC
J: TRBJ1-2; size: .; V: TRBV14; D: .; CDR3: CASSQDRRNYGYTF; DNA: TGTGCCAGCAGCCAAGATAGGCGAAACTATGGCTACACCTTC
J: TRBJ1-1; size: many; V: TRBV25-1; D: .; CDR3: CASSIGTEAFF; DNA: TGTGCCAGCAGTATTGGTACTGAAGCTTTCTTT
J: TRBJ1-5; size: .; V: TRBV9; D: .; CDR3: CASSGRVGNSNQPQHF; DNA: TGTGCCAGCAGCGGGAGGGTAGGTAATAGCAATCAGCCCCAGCATTTT
J: TRBJ1-2; size: .; V: TRBV5-1; D: .; CDR3: CASSYTGAEYGYTF; DNA: TGCGCCAGCAGTTATACAGGAGCGGAGTATGGCTACACCTTC
J: TRBJ2-1; size: .; V: TRBV4-3; D: .; CDR3: CASSQAGREGRNEQFF; DNA: TGCGCCAGCAGCCAAGCGGGGCGGGAAGGTAGGAATGAGCAGTTCTTC
J: TRBJ2-2; size: .; V: TRBV20-1; D: .; CDR3: CSAKVRESGELFF; DNA: TGCAGTGCTAAAGTCAGGGAGTCCGGGGAGCTGTTTTTT
J: TRBJ1-2; size: .; V: TRBV12-3/TRBV12-4; D: .; CDR3: CASSLVRGAYYGYTF; DNA: TGTGCCAGCAGCCTAGTAAGGGGGGCATACTATGGCTACACCTTC
J: TRBJ2-7; size: .; V: TRBV29-1; D: .; CDR3: CSVQGGSYEQYF; DNA: TGCAGCGTGCAGGGGGGCTCCTACGAGCAGTACTTC
J: TRBJ1-1; size: few; V: TRBV14; D: .; CDR3: CASSQDLGANTEAFF; DNA: TGTGCCAGCAGCCAAGATCTGGGAGCTAACACTGAAGCTTTCTTT
J: TRBJ2-7; size: .; V: TRBV4-1; D: TRBD2; CDR3: CASSQDILAGEGLKQYF; DNA: TGCGCCAGCAGCCAAGATATCCTAGCGGGGGAGGGTCTGAAGCAGTACTTC
J: TRBJ1-6; size: few; V: TRBV24-1; D: .; CDR3: CATSDATEPNSPLHF; DNA: TGTGCCACCAGTGATGCAACAGAGCCCAATTCACCCCTCCACTTT
J: TRBJ1-2; size: .; V: TRBV5-1; D: .; CDR3: CASSLEGRRQPNYGYTF; DNA: TGCGCCAGCAGCTTGGAGGGGAGAAGGCAACCTAACTATGGCTACACCTTC
J: TRBJ2-7; size: few; V: TRBV6-6; D: TRBD1; CDR3: CASRGDSTLSYEQYF; DNA: TGTGCCAGCAGGGGGGACAGCACCCTCTCCTACGAGCAGTACTTC
J: TRBJ2-6; size: once; V: TRBV6-1; D: .; CDR3: CASSQIHSGANVLTF; DNA: TGTGCCAGCAGTCAAATTCACTCTGGGGCCAACGTCCTGACTTTC
J: TRBJ2-1; size: .; V: TRBV12-3/TRBV12-4; D: .; CDR3: CATGRGASYNEQFF; DNA: TGTGCCACAGGACGCGGGGCCTCCTACAATGAGCAGTTCTTC
J: TRBJ2-3; size: .; V: TRBV7-7; D: TRBD2; CDR3: CSSSPGLAGVGDTQYF; DNA: TGTTCTAGCAGCCCAGGACTAGCGGGAGTTGGAGATACGCAGTATTTT
J: TRBJ2-7; size: many; V: TRBV2; D: .; CDR3: CASSVRSEQYF; DNA: TGTGCCAGCAGTGTAAGAAGCGAGCAGTACTTC
J: TRBJ2-6; size: few; V: TRBV7-3; D: TRBD1; CDR3: CASSPKGASISGANVLTF; DNA: TGTGCCAGCAGTCCGAAGGGGGCCTCTATCTCTGGGGCCAACGTCCTGACTTTC
J: TRBJ2-1; size: .; V: TRBV9; D: TRBD2; CDR3: CASSERGLAAEEQFF; DNA: TGTGCCAGCAGCGAGCGGGGACTAGCGGCAGAAGAGCAGTTCTTC
J: TRBJ1-1; size: .; V: TRBV3-1; D: .; CDR3: CASGPPRAGEAFF; DNA: TGTGCCAGCGGGCCCCCCAGGGCGGGTGAAGCTTTCTTT
J: TRBJ2-2; size: .; V: TRBV5-1; D: .; CDR3: CASSLNPLSRGVSVGELFF; DNA: TGCGCCAGCAGCTTGAACCCCCTGTCCAGGGGAGTCTCGGTCGGGGAGCTGTTTTTT
J: TRBJ1-2; size: few; V: TRBV6-6; D: .; CDR3: CASSYSDSTYGYTF; DNA: TGTGCCAGCAGTTACTCGGACAGCACCTATGGCTACACCTTC
J: TRBJ2-3; size: few; V: TRBV24-1; D: TRBD2; CDR3: CATSERTSGSTDTQYF; DNA: TGTGCCACCAGTGAGAGGACTAGCGGGAGTACAGATACGCAGTATTTT
J: TRBJ2-7; size: few; V: TRBV5-1; D: TRBD1; CDR3: CASSFNPTGSEQYF; DNA: TGCGCCAGCAGCTTTAACCCGACAGGGTCGGAGCAGTACTTC
J: TRBJ2-3; size: .; V: TRBV29-1; D: TRBD2; CDR3: CSDSGTTTDTQYF; DNA: TGCAGCGACTCCGGGACTACCACAGATACGCAGTATTTT
J: TRBJ2-5; size: .; V: TRBV5-6; D: .; CDR3: CASRGWTQETQYF; DNA: TGTGCCAGCAGAGGTTGGACCCAAGAGACCCAGTACTTC
J: TRBJ2-3; size: few; V: TRBV24-1; D: .; CDR3: CATSDGGLDTQYF; DNA: TGTGCCACCAGTGACGGGGGGCTGGATACGCAGTATTTT